The clone carrying this TCR beta chain was picked up many times. The antigen remains unidentified. MiXCR was run by TCRdb on the reads, yielding one entry per CDR3 protein. The table has 600,000 to 700,000 distinct CDR3 sequences, about 30% seen once. This specimen comes from a study of T cell repertoires in cytomegalovirus infection. Study background: Both CMV infection and a matching HLA type were indicated by public TCR beta signatures.

The V end lost 7 bases, the J end lost 4 bases, and 16 bases lay between the germline ends. The CDR3 contains 15 residues. This clonotype was obtained from a human donor in good health (CMV status not recorded). Some clones in this sample may be carry-over from other donors' samples. The chain has TRBV12-3 or TRBV12-4 and TRBJ1-4; D call uncertain. The source was cultured PBMCs, collected from culture after CMV antigen stimulation. The CDR3 coding sequence is TGTGCCAGCACCCCGAACGAACTTTATAATGAAAAACTGTTTTTT. The encoded protein is CASTPNELYNEKLFF.